The sequence of this T cell receptor (beta chain) was determined in a study of T-cell reconstitution after alpha-beta-depleted transplantation in children. Notes on the study in general: From surviving recipient T cells and thymic progenitors came the high day-60 TCRbeta diversity observed in some patients. Roughly two months post-transplant, alpha-beta T cells reportedly originated from several hundred graft clones that had expanded.

As it was prepared, the TCRbeta library received unique molecular identifiers. TCRdb re-derived calls from the PCR reads in MiXCR, one entry per CDR3 protein. The sample yields 600,000 to 700,000 distinct CDR3 sequences, approximately 14% seen once. This CDR3 region has 18 residues. V shed 0 bases and J shed 8 bases, with 24 bases lying between them. This clonotype was recorded a few times. Antigen specificity is unknown. The sequence was obtained from a girl aged 2 to 10 with congenital amegakaryocytic thrombocytopenia, due to receive a stem cell transplant. Here the sequenced sample was PBMCs, taken before TCRalphabeta/CD19-depleted stem cell transplant. The chain uses TRBV12-3 or TRBV12-4 and TRBJ2-3; D gene uncertain. For the CDR3, the DNA is TGTGCCAGCAGTTTAGCGCAGTTAGTGAGTTTCCGCCCCTCTACGCAGTATTTT. Protein: CASSLAQLVSFRPSTQYF.